The 20 T cell receptor beta chains reported below all come from one sample, sequenced in a study of cytomegalovirus exposure and HLA in healthy donors. It was with 60 Vbeta and 13 Jbeta primers that the PCR ran. Assay: immunoSEQ multiplex PCR; the TCRdb copy retains only in-frame clones and omits some. The data contain about 160,000 clones, around 84% of them singletons. Sequenced input: PBMCs. These receptors were collected from a man between 18 and 29 years old in good health and CMV-seronegative.

V is TRBV5-4 and J is TRBJ1-3, with 8 positions matching TRBD1. The CDR3 has 18 residues. J lost 0 bases, V lost 3 bases, and 11 bases had no gene match. CDR1 is SGHNT and CDR2 is YYREEE in the germline V gene (reference sequence). In DNA form, the CDR3 reads TGTGCCAGCAGCTCAGCGAGTGACAGGGGCCCCTCTGGAAACACCATATATTTT. Protein sequence: CASSSASDRGPSGNTIYF.

This chain joins TRBV28 and TRBJ2-4; D might be TRBD2 (5 bases). The CDR3 is 17 residues long. Trimming stripped 6 bases from V and 0 bases from J, with 18 bases between. Germline V lookup: CDR1 MDHEN, CDR2 SYDVKM. As DNA, the CDR3 is TGTGCCAGCAGCCCCGCCGGAGGAACTCTAGCCAAAAACATTCAGTACTTC. Its protein product is CASSPAGGTLAKNIQYF.

J is TRBJ2-5 and V is TRBV7-2; weak D call: TRBD1 (6 bases). The CDR3 extends over 14 amino acids. Germline V gene data show CDR1 as SGHTA and CDR2 as FQGNSA. Trimming left V 1 base short and J 11 bases short, with 17 bases between. As DNA, the CDR3 is TGTGCCAGCAGCTTAGACTGGGGGCAGGGAGAGCAGTACTTC. As protein: CASSLDWGQGEQYF. Full variable domain (remainder filled in from reference TRBV7-2 and TRBJ2-5): GAGVSQSPSNKVTEKGKDVELRCDPISGHTALYWYRQSLGQGLEFLIYFQGNSAPDKSGLPSDRFSAERTGGSVSTLTIQRTQQEDSAVYLCASSLDWGQGEQYFGPGTRLLVL.

V gene TRBV27 combines with J gene TRBJ2-3; D might be TRBD2 (5 bases). CDR1 is MNHEY and CDR2 is SMNVEV in the germline V gene (reference sequence). V shed 0 bases and J shed 3 bases, with 13 bases lying between them. The CDR3 totals 16 residues. CDR3 in DNA: TGTGCCAGCAGTTTATCGAGGAAAAGGGAGACAGATACGCAGTATTTT. Protein product: CASSLSRKRETDTQYF.

The rearrangement uses TRBV7-9 and TRBJ2-7, with a tentative D call TRBD2 (5 bases). From germline, CDR1 is SEHNR and CDR2 FQNEAQ (reference sequence). The length of the CDR3 is 17 residues. V dropped 5 bases and J dropped 0 bases, with 20 bases sitting between them. CDR3 amino acids: CASSAHVGGPYSYEQYF. The CDR3 region has the DNA TGTGCCAGCAGCGCCCATGTAGGCGGGCCATACTCCTACGAGCAGTACTTC.

This chain uses TRBV5-6 with TRBJ1-3; unclear D gene. The CDR3 is 14 amino acids. CDR1 and CDR2 from the germline V gene are SGHDT and YYEEEE. The V gene lost 6 bases and the J gene lost 5 bases, with 15 bases spanning the gap. In DNA, the CDR3 is TGTGCCAGCACTAAGCCTTCAATTAGAAACACCATATATTTT. This encodes CASTKPSIRNTIYF.

The sample holds one count of this clone. The chain couples TRBV5-1 to TRBJ2-7; D call uncertain. The germline CDR1 and CDR2 sequences are SGHRS and YFSETQ. V was pared by 7 bases and J by 7 bases, with 18 bases between. CDR3 size: 13 residues. The CDR3 is CASRSDFSREQYF. CDR3 bases: TGCGCCAGCCGGTCAGACTTTTCACGGGAGCAGTACTTC.

The chain employs TRBV6-6 and TRBJ2-2; 12 nucleotides agree with TRBD1. Trimming cost V 11 bases and J 6 bases; bases outside gene matches: 13. This CDR3 spans 16 amino acids. Germline-derived CDR1 and CDR2 are MNHNY and SVGAGI (reference sequence). The CDR3 DNA reads TGTGCCGTCTCCGGGACAGGGGGCTTGGGGTCCGGGGAGCTGTTTTTT. Translation gives CAVSGTGGLGSGELFF.

The genes are TRBV9 and TRBJ2-1, with 8 bases that match TRBD2. CDR1 is SGDLS, CDR2 YYNGEE, per germline. This CDR3 is built from 16 residues. Germline trimming cut 4 bases from V and 4 bases from J; bases unmatched to any gene: 10. CDR3 sequence reads: CASSPAGGSVYNEQFF. CDR3 sequence (DNA): TGTGCCAGCAGCCCTGCGGGGGGTTCGGTATACAATGAGCAGTTCTTC.

Comment on this clone: The junction departs from germline at one end; a sequencing error may be responsible. The sample holds other DNA sequences that translate to the same CDR3. The V gene is TRBV27, the J gene TRBJ1-1, with 7 bases matching TRBD1. CDR3 size: 15 residues. Germline CDR1 is MNHEY and CDR2 is SMNVEV (reference sequence). CDR3 DNA sequence: TGTGCCAGCAGTTTGTACAGGGGAAGGGCGGCTGAAGCCTTCTTT. This gives the protein CASSLYRGRAAEAFF.

This chain links TRBV5-1 with TRBJ2-2, with 7 bases aligning to TRBD1. The CDR3 is made up of 15 amino acids. Germline V gene lookup returns CDR1 SGHRS and CDR2 YFSETQ. V shed 6 bases and J 1 base; nucleotides not matched to a gene: 6. This chain's CDR3 is CASTRQGQNTGELFF. The CDR3 DNA is TGCGCCAGCACCCGACAGGGACAGAACACCGGGGAGCTGTTTTTT.

The V call is TRBV5-1, the J call TRBJ2-7, with 7 bases lining up with TRBD1. V lost 4 bases to trimming and J lost 6 bases; unmatched junction nucleotides: 10. This CDR3 has 14 residues. The germline V gene has CDR1 SGHRS and CDR2 YFSETQ. DNA for the CDR3: TGCGCCAGCAGCGGGACCGGGACAGCCGGCGAGCAGTACTTC. This encodes CASSGTGTAGEQYF.

The CDR3 nucleotides read TGTGCCAGCTCACCATCCCTGGACAGTTCAACTAATGAAAAACTGTTTTTT. Amino acid sequence: CASSPSLDSSTNEKLFF. This chain joins TRBV18 and TRBJ1-4; D is possibly TRBD1 (6 bases). CDR1 and CDR2 from the germline V gene are KGHSH and LQKENI. V was pared by 2 bases and J by 0 bases, with 13 bases between. The CDR3 is 17 amino acids.

The V call is TRBV15, the J call TRBJ1-1, with 7 positions matching TRBD1. The CDR3 has 14 residues. The germline CDR1 and CDR2 sequences are LNHNV and YYDKDF (reference sequence). Germline trimming cut 1 base from V and 6 bases from J; bases unmatched to any gene: 5. CDR3 nucleotide sequence: TGTGCCACCAGCAGAGGCCAGGGGGTCGCTGAAGCTTTCTTT. Its translation is CATSRGQGVAEAFF.

The rearrangement joins TRBV28 to TRBJ1-5, with D tentatively TRBD1 (6 bases). The V and J ends lost 6 bases and 1 base respectively, with 19 bases between them. The CDR3 is 17 residues long. The germline V gene has CDR1 MDHEN and CDR2 SYDVKM. This CDR3 is CASSPGTTAASNQPQHF. The CDR3 bases are TGTGCCAGCAGCCCTGGGACAACCGCGGCAAGCAATCAGCCCCAGCATTTT. Supplemented by reference TRBV28 and TRBJ1-5, the full variable domain reads DVKVTQSSRYLVKRTGEKVFLECVQDMDHENMFWYRQDPGLGLRLIYFSYDVKMKEKGDIPEGYSVSREKKERFSLILESASTNQTSMYLCASSPGTTAASNQPQHFGDGTRLSIL.

This clone was seen a handful of times. The V gene is TRBV7-8, the J gene TRBJ2-1, with TRBD1 matching over 8 bases. CDR1 is SGHVS, CDR2 FQNEAQ, per germline. With 5 bases clipped from V and 5 bases from J, the junction kept 5 bases outside the gene matches. This CDR3 has 14 amino acids. As DNA, the CDR3 is TGTGCCAGCAGCCCGGACAGGGTGGACAATGAGCAGTTCTTC. The encoded protein is CASSPDRVDNEQFF.

The table lists this clone with a count of one. The CDR3 nucleotides read TGCAGCGTTGAAAAGGCAGGGGAGCTATATTTT. Translating it yields CSVEKAGELYF. The chain recombines TRBV29-1 with TRBJ1-3, with TRBD1 as a possible D gene (6 bases). This CDR3 comprises 11 residues. Trimming removed 2 bases at V and 14 bases at J, with 13 bases between. Per germline, CDR1 SQVTM and CDR2 ANQGSEA.

The chain employs TRBV6-5 and TRBJ2-3; 8 bases map to TRBD2. This CDR3 is built from 14 residues. Trimming at V came to 6 bases and at J to 12 bases, leaving 14 bases not matched to a gene. Per germline, CDR1 MNHEY and CDR2 SVGAGI. The CDR3, as DNA: TGTGCCAGCAGCCGCCTCGCGGGGGGTCCTCCCCAGTATTTT. This sequence encodes CASSRLAGGPPQYF.

The rearrangement links TRBV14 to TRBJ2-7, with TRBD1 matching over 8 bases. Germline CDR1 reads SGHDN; CDR2 reads FVKESK. The CDR3 spans 14 residues. The V gene end was trimmed by 4 bases and the J gene end by 4 bases; junction bases not matched to a gene: 6. The CDR3: CASSPQGQVYEQYF. The CDR3 DNA reads TGTGCCAGCAGCCCCCAGGGACAGGTTTACGAGCAGTACTTC.

Remarks on this clone: The junction differs from germline at one of its ends, possibly a read error. The chain links TRBV6-1 to TRBJ1-6; D not certain. Germline V CDR1 and CDR2: MNHNS, SASEGT. This CDR3 is built from 14 residues. In DNA, the CDR3 is TGTGCCAGCGGTGAGTGGCGGAATAATTCACCCCTCCACTTT. Translating gives CASGEWRNNSPLHF.